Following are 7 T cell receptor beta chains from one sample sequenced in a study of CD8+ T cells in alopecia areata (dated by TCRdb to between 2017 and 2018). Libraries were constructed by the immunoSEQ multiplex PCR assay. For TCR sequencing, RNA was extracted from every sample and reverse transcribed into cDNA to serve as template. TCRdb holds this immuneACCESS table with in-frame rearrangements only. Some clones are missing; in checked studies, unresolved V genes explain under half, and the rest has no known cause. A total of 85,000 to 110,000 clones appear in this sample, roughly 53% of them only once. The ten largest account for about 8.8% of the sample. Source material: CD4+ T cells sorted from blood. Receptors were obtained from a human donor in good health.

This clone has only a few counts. The DNA of the CDR3 is TGTGCCATCAGGGTGGGGCAGGGGACGGAGACCCAGTACTTC. Residues: CAIRVGQGTETQYF. J is TRBJ2-5 and V is TRBV10-3; D possibly corresponds to TRBD1 (6 bases). The CDR3 contains 14 residues. The germline V gene encodes CDR1 ENHRY and CDR2 SYGVKD. V dropped 6 bases and J dropped 5 bases, with 16 bases sitting between them.

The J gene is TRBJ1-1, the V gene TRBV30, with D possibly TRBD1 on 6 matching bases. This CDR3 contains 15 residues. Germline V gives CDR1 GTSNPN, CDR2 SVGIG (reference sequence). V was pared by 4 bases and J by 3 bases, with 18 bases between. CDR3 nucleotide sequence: TGTGCCTGGACTACAAGGACAGAACTATACACTGAAGCTTTCTTT. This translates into CAWTTRTELYTEAFF.

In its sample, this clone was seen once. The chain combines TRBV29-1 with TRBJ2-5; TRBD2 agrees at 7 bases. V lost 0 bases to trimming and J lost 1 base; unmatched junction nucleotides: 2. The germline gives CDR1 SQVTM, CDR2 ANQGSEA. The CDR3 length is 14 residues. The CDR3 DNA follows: TGCAGCGTTGAAGAGGGACTAATCCAAGAGACCCAGTACTTC. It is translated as CSVEEGLIQETQYF. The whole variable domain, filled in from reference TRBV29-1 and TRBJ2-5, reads SAVISQKPSRDICQRGTSLTIQCQVDSQVTMMFWYRQQPGQSLTLIATANQGSEATYESGFVIDKFPISRPNLTFSTLTVSNMSPEDSSIYLCSVEEGLIQETQYFGPGTRLLVL.

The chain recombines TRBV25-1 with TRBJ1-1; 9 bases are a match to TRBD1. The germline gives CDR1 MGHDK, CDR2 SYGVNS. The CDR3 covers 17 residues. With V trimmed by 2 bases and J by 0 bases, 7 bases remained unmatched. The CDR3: CASSETEGQGVNTEAFF. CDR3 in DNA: TGTGCCAGCAGTGAAACCGAGGGACAGGGAGTGAACACTGAAGCTTTCTTT.

The CDR3 DNA reads as TGTGCCAGCAGCTTTCACCAACAGCAAAACTATGGCTACACCTTC. Translating it yields CASSFHQQQNYGYTF. The chain combines TRBV7-9 with TRBJ1-2; no clear D. V shed 3 bases and J shed 2 bases, with 13 bases lying between them. This CDR3 spans 15 amino acids. Germline V CDR1 and CDR2: SEHNR, FQNEAQ (reference sequence).

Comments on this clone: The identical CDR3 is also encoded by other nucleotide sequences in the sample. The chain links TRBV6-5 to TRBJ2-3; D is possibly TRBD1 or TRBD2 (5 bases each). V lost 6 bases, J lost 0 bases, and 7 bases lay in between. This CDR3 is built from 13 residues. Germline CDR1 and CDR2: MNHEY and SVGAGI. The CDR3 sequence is CASRRDSTDTQYF. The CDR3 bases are TGTGCCAGCAGGAGGGACAGCACAGATACGCAGTATTTT.

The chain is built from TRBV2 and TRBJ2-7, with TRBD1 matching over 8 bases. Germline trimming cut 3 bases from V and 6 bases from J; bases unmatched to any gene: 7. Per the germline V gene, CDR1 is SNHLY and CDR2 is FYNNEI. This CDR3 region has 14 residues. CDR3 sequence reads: CASSDGQGAGEQYF. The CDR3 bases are TGTGCCAGCAGTGACGGGCAGGGGGCGGGCGAGCAGTACTTC.